These T cell receptor beta chains were read from a single sample in a study of cytomegalovirus exposure and HLA in healthy donors. TCRdb keeps only in-frame clones here, not all; method: immunoSEQ multiplex PCR. Here the sample spans about 60,000 clones, approximately 73% being singletons. The sample was PBMCs. These receptor sequences come from a man aged 50-60 years in good health and CMV-seronegative. Both conserved end residues are part of each CDR3. The order of the fields is D gene, V gene, J gene, clone size, CDR3 DNA, CDR3 protein. A D gene is named only where the DNA matches it firmly. A clone size is listed for some rows: how often the clone was seen (once, few, many), or a class if it is expanded.

>.|TRBV27|TRBJ2-7|.
TGTGCCAGCAGTTTAACCAGCGGTGTTCCCCACGAGCAGTACTTC
CASSLTSGVPHEQYF
>TRBD1|TRBV7-6|TRBJ2-1|few
TGTGCCAGCAGCCCCGTGCGAGGACAGGGGTCTGATGAGCAGTTCTTC
CASSPVRGQGSDEQFF
>TRBD1|TRBV10-2|TRBJ2-7|.
TGCGCCAGCACCCTAAAAGGACAGGGTTACGAGCAGTACTTC
CASTLKGQGYEQYF
>.|TRBV2|TRBJ2-7|.
TGTGCCAGCACCGAAGGAGGGGCGAGTTACGAGCAGTACTTC
CASTEGGASYEQYF
>.|TRBV19|TRBJ2-7|.
TGTGCCAGTAGTATTGAGGCGGTGAGCTCCTACGAGCAGTACTTC
CASSIEAVSSYEQYF
>.|TRBV6-6|TRBJ2-7|.
TGTGCCAGCAGTTACTCCATCAGCGAGCAGTACTTC
CASSYSISEQYF
>.|TRBV5-6|TRBJ1-5|.
TGTGCCAGCAGCTTGGGGGCGGGTACCAACAATCAGCCCCAGCATTTT
CASSLGAGTNNQPQHF
>.|TRBV27|TRBJ1-6|.
TGTGCCAGCAGTTTAAACACCCCCTCCTATAATTCACCCCTCCACTTT
CASSLNTPSYNSPLHF
>TRBD1|TRBV5-6|TRBJ1-3|.
TGTGCCAGCAGCCCCACGGCAGGGGGCGGATACACCATATATTTT
CASSPTAGGGYTIYF
>.|TRBV6-1|TRBJ1-1|.
TGTGCCAGCAGCCCCGTCGGCACTGAAGCTTTCTTT
CASSPVGTEAFF
>TRBD1|TRBV4-1|TRBJ1-1|.
TGCGCCAGCAGCCAAAGGGGACAGATGAACACTGAAGCTTTCTTT
CASSQRGQMNTEAFF
>.|TRBV7-2|TRBJ2-1|.
TGTGCCAGCAGCGGACGGGGGTCTCAGTACAATGAGCAGTTCTTC
CASSGRGSQYNEQFF
>.|TRBV19|TRBJ2-7|.
TGTGCCACCGCTACAGGGACCTACGAGCAGTACTTC
CATATGTYEQYF
>TRBD2|TRBV7-3|TRBJ2-1|.
TGTGCCAGCAGCTTAACGGGGACTAGCGGAAGCTACAATGAGCAGTTCTTC
CASSLTGTSGSYNEQFF
>TRBD2|TRBV25-1|TRBJ2-5|.
TGTGCCAGCAGTGCGACTAGCGGGGGCGTTGAGACCCAGTACTTC
CASSATSGGVETQYF
>TRBD1|TRBV5-1|TRBJ1-6|.
TGCGCCAGCAGCTTGGCCGGGACAGATAATTCACCCCTCCACTTT
CASSLAGTDNSPLHF
>.|TRBV5-1|TRBJ1-1|few
TGCGCCAGCGGCGGGTTGGGGATGAACACTGAAGCTTTCTTT
CASGGLGMNTEAFF
>TRBD2|TRBV5-6|TRBJ2-4|.
TGTGCCAGCAGTCCTACAGGGACTAGCGGAGCCAAAAACATTCAGTACTTC
CASSPTGTSGAKNIQYF
>.|TRBV21-1|TRBJ2-3|.
TGTGCCAGCAGCGGATGGGAGGGGGGCACAGATACGCAGTATTTT
CASSGWEGGTDTQYF
>.|TRBV25-1|TRBJ2-7|.
TGTGCCAGCAGTGAAGGCCCACCCAGTTCCTACGAGCAGTACTTC
CASSEGPPSSYEQYF
>TRBD2|TRBV5-1|TRBJ2-1|.
TGCGCCAGCAGCCCAACCGGGACTAGCGGCAATGAGCAGTTCTTC
CASSPTGTSGNEQFF
>TRBD2|TRBV6-5|TRBJ2-7|many
TGTGCCAGCAGTTACTCGCAGCGGGGGGTACGTCTCGAGCAGTACTTC
CASSYSQRGVRLEQYF
>.|TRBV15|TRBJ1-5|.
TGTGCCACCAGCCCCAGAATGACAGGACAGCCCCAGCATTTT
CATSPRMTGQPQHF
>.|TRBV29-1|TRBJ1-2|.
TGCAGCGTTGAAGGGGCGCAGGCAGTCGGCTATGGCTACACCTTC
CSVEGAQAVGYGYTF
>.|TRBV29-1|TRBJ1-4|.
TGCAGCGTTGAAGATGCCAGGGAAAAACTGTTTTTT
CSVEDAREKLFF
>.|TRBV9|TRBJ1-6|.
TGTGCCAGCAGCGTAGGGCCCAGGGCATCAAATAATTCACCCCTCCACTTT
CASSVGPRASNNSPLHF
>TRBD1|TRBV30|TRBJ1-5|.
TGTGCCTGGAGTGTAAACAGGGGGCTGAGGAGCAATCAGCCCCAGCATTTT
CAWSVNRGLRSNQPQHF
>.|TRBV11-3|TRBJ1-1|.
TGTGCCAGCAGCTCAGACCCTGGAGCGAACACTGAAGCTTTCTTT
CASSSDPGANTEAFF
>.|TRBV15|TRBJ2-2|.
TGTGCCACCAGCGAGGGGGGGCGGAACGGGGAGCTGTTTTTT
CATSEGGRNGELFF
>.|TRBV28|TRBJ2-7|once
TGTGCCAGCAGTCGGTTGCTGCGGGAGCAGTACTTC
CASSRLLREQYF
>.|TRBV9|TRBJ2-3|.
TGTGCCAGCAGCGTAGGACCATGGACTCCCCCAGATACGCAGTATTTT
CASSVGPWTPPDTQYF
>TRBD1|TRBV5-1|TRBJ2-5|.
TGCGCCAGCAGCTTAGGACAGGGGAGTACGGAGACCCAGTACTTC
CASSLGQGSTETQYF
>.|TRBV19|TRBJ1-1|.
TGTGCCAGTAGTATAGATCGGTCTCCGAACACTGAAGCTTTCTTT
CASSIDRSPNTEAFF
>.|TRBV2|TRBJ1-2|.
TGTGCCAGCACCACCCGGTGGGGGGGCCGTGGCTACACCTTC
CASTTRWGGRGYTF
>.|TRBV7-9|TRBJ2-7|few
TGTTCCAGCAGCTTGCCTCCGGGTTACGACGAGCAGTACTTC
CSSSLPPGYDEQYF
>.|TRBV28|TRBJ1-1|few
TGTGCCAGCAGTTTGATCGGGAACACTGAAGCTTTCTTT
CASSLIGNTEAFF
>.|TRBV5-1|TRBJ1-1|.
TGCGCCAGCAGCTCTACAGGACCGAACACTGAAGCTTTCTTT
CASSSTGPNTEAFF
>.|TRBV30|TRBJ2-7|.
TGTGCCTGGACGTTAGAATCGTCTGGGCAGTACTTC
CAWTLESSGQYF
>TRBD1|TRBV5-1|TRBJ2-1|.
TGCGCCAGCAGCTCTCCGATCACAGGGGACCTATCCTACAATGAGCAGTTCTTC
CASSSPITGDLSYNEQFF